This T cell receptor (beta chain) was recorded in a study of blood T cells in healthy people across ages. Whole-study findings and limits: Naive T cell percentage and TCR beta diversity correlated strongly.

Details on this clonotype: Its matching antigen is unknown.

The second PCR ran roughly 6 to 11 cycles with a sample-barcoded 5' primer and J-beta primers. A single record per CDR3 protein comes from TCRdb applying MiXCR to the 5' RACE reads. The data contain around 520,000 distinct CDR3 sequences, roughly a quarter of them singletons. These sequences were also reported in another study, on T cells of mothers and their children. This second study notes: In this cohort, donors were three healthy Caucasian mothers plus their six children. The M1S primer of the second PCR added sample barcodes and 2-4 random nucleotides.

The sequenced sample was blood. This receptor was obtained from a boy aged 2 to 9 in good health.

The CDR3 nucleotides read TGCAGTGCTAGAGCGGCGGGGCGGACAGATACGCAGTATTTT. Translation: CSARAAGRTDTQYF. V gene TRBV20-1 combines with J gene TRBJ2-3; a weak D match, TRBD2 (6 bases). CDR3 length: 14 amino acids. Per germline, CDR1 DFQATT and CDR2 SNEGSKA (reference sequence). Trimming left V 1 base short and J 3 bases short, with 11 bases between.